The sequence of this T cell receptor beta chain was determined in a study of blood T cells in healthy people across ages. For the study at large: Template switching caught about one barcoded beta molecule for each two T cells.

Germline V gene data show CDR1 as ENHRY and CDR2 as SYGVKD. V was cut by 3 bases and J by 3 bases, with 11 bases left in between. This CDR3 is built from 14 residues. It was with a sample-barcoded 5' primer and a J-beta primer mix that a second PCR of about 6 to 12 cycles was run. Every individual sample yielded 2.5 million or more paired-end reads (each containing CDR3). MiXCR was run by TCRdb on the 5' RACE reads, yielding one entry per CDR3 protein. The sample includes 780,000 or so distinct CDR3 sequences, roughly three fifths of them seen just once. Turning to this clonotype: Its antigen is currently unknown.

Study conclusions and caveats: Greater diversity and more naive CD4+ cells were seen in long-lived donors than in aged donors. Roughly linear declines in TCR beta diversity per million T cells occurred with age.

J is TRBJ1-1 and V is TRBV10-3, with D tentatively TRBD1 (5 bases). The sequencing sample was made of blood. The source of this sequence is a man in his forties in good health. The chain's CDR3 is CAISDGGGDTEAFF. CDR3 DNA sequence: TGTGCCATCAGTGACGGGGGAGGGGACACTGAAGCTTTCTTT.